This passage covers 21 T cell receptor beta chains from one sample sequenced in a study of blood T cells in healthy people across ages. A second about 7 to 12 cycle PCR used barcoded and J-beta primers. TCRdb fed the 5' RACE reads into MiXCR, producing one record per CDR3 protein. The sample gives about 1.6 million distinct CDR3 sequences, about 31% of which show up once; about 11% is in the top ten. Sequenced input: blood. The receptors were sampled from a woman aged 25 to 39 in good health.

This clonotype was found a few times. J is TRBJ2-7 and V is TRBV2; tentative D call: TRBD2 (6 bases). Germline values: CDR1 SNHLY, CDR2 FYNNEI. Trimming stripped 6 bases from V and 0 bases from J, with 15 bases between. The CDR3 has 15 amino acids. Here the CDR3 DNA reads TGTGCCAGCAGCCCCACCGGGACTTACTCCTACGAGCAGTACTTC. Protein product: CASSPTGTYSYEQYF.

This rearrangement joins TRBV3-1 to TRBJ1-4, with D unresolved. The V gene lost 2 bases and the J gene lost 6 bases, with 16 bases spanning the gap. The germline CDR1 and CDR2 sequences are LGHDT and YNNKEL (reference sequence). The length of the CDR3 is 16 residues. In nucleotides, the CDR3 is TGTGCCAGCAGCCAAAGATTGCCCAGGATTTATGAAAAACTGTTTTTT. Translated: CASSQRLPRIYEKLFF.

This chain uses TRBV6-6 with TRBJ1-1; unclear D gene. This CDR3 has 14 residues. Trimming removed 2 bases at V and 0 bases at J, with 7 bases between. Germline-derived CDR1 and CDR2 are MNHNY and SVGAGI (reference sequence). The CDR3 DNA is TGTGCCAGCAGTTACGCCAATCTGAACACTGAAGCTTTCTTT. Translated, it gives CASSYANLNTEAFF.

The chain combines TRBV20-1 with TRBJ2-7; D remains unclear. This CDR3 is 12 amino acids long. The V and J ends lost 2 bases and 5 bases respectively, with 10 bases between them. Germline V gene sequence: CDR1 DFQATT, CDR2 SNEGSKA (reference sequence). The DNA of the CDR3 is TGCAGTGCTAGATTTTCGGTTAACGAGCAGTACTTC. Translation: CSARFSVNEQYF.

This clonotype occurred a few times. The V call is TRBV7-9, the J call TRBJ2-1; no reliable D call. Germline CDR1 and CDR2: SEHNR and FQNEAQ (reference sequence). V gave up 3 bases and J gave up 3 bases, with 12 bases separating them. This CDR3 has 15 amino acids. CDR3 sequence: CASSFPRTGYNEQFF. The CDR3 nucleotides read TGTGCCAGCAGCTTTCCTAGGACCGGCTACAATGAGCAGTTCTTC.

CDR3 bases: TGTGCCAGCAGAAAAGACGGGGCTGCCACTGAAGCTTTCTTT. Translating gives CASRKDGAATEAFF. V is TRBV12-3 or TRBV12-4 and J is TRBJ1-1; D might be TRBD1 (5 bases). The length of the CDR3 is 14 residues. Between the trimmed V and J ends, which lost 6 bases and 4 bases, there was a span of 15 bases.

CDR3 bases: TGTGCCATCAGTGAGGAGCGGGGGGCGCAAGAGACCCAGTACTTC. It is translated as CAISEERGAQETQYF. V usage is TRBV10-3 and J usage is TRBJ2-5; 9 bases line up with TRBD2. The CDR3 length is 15 residues. Germline CDR1 ENHRY, CDR2 SYGVKD. The ends lost 2 bases at V and 2 bases at J; junction bases unmatched: 3.

This clonotype has more than one count but fewer than ten. The chain links TRBV6-6 to TRBJ1-4; possible D gene TRBD1, 6 bases. The germline V gene has CDR1 MNHNY and CDR2 SVGAGI (reference sequence). This CDR3 region has 14 residues. Trimming cost V 2 bases and J 4 bases, with 8 bases left between them. The CDR3 protein is CASSYQGNNEKLFF. The CDR3 DNA sequence: TGTGCCAGCAGTTACCAGGGGAATAATGAAAAACTGTTTTTT.

A few counts support this clonotype. The chain carries TRBV7-2 and TRBJ2-3, with TRBD2 matching over 8 bases. J lost 1 base, V lost 3 bases, and 6 bases had no gene match. The CDR3 sequence is 16 residues long. The germline V gene encodes CDR1 SGHTA and CDR2 FQGNSA. The CDR3 DNA is TGTGCCAGCAGCTTTAATCGGGGGGGCCGCACAGATACGCAGTATTTT. This translates into CASSFNRGGRTDTQYF.

J is TRBJ1-5 and V is TRBV12-3 or TRBV12-4; D is uncertain. The CDR3 runs 14 residues. With 6 bases removed from V and 0 bases from J, the gap between germline ends came to 9 bases. This CDR3 reads CASSFDDSNQPQHF. The CDR3 bases are TGTGCCAGCAGCTTCGACGATAGCAATCAGCCCCAGCATTTT.

The chain couples TRBV3-1 to TRBJ2-3; 10 nucleotides agree with TRBD2. From germline, CDR1 is LGHDT and CDR2 YNNKEL (reference sequence). This CDR3 is built from 16 residues. The V segment lost 6 bases and the J segment 6 bases; nucleotides outside the gene matches: 12. CDR3 amino acids: CASSRLAGTTRDTQYF. As DNA, the CDR3 is TGTGCCAGCAGTCGACTAGCGGGTACTACAAGGGATACGCAGTATTTT.

This clonotype was counted only a few times. This sequence joins TRBV20-1 and TRBJ2-7, with D uncertain. Germline CDR1 reads DFQATT; CDR2 reads SNEGSKA (reference sequence). The ends were cut back, 0 bases at V and 4 bases at J, with 13 bases in the middle. The CDR3 loop spans 14 amino acids. The CDR3 nucleotides are TGCAGTGCTAGAGATCCGACCGGCGATTACGAGCAGTACTTC. Translated, it gives CSARDPTGDYEQYF.

V is TRBV21-1 and J is TRBJ1-5; TRBD1 was called by the table and not checked on the DNA. TRBV21-1 is designated a pseudogene. The CDR3 length is 15 residues. This chain's CDR3 is CASSGTGDSNQPQHF. Written as DNA, the CDR3 is TGTGCCAGCAGCGGGACAGGCGATAGCAATCAGCCCCAGCATTTT.

The V gene is TRBV30, the J gene TRBJ1-1; D is possibly TRBD1 (5 bases). CDR3 length: 13 residues. V lost 0 bases, J lost 4 bases, and 9 bases lay in between. Germline CDR1 and CDR2: GTSNPN and SVGIG (reference sequence). CDR3 residues: CAWSVKGLTEAFF. The CDR3 DNA is TGTGCCTGGAGTGTAAAGGGGCTCACTGAAGCTTTCTTT.

This clonotype was counted between two and nine times. The J gene is TRBJ2-1, the V gene TRBV7-3; 7 nucleotides agree with TRBD2. Trimming at V came to 4 bases and at J to 9 bases, leaving 3 bases not matched to a gene. Germline V gene lookup returns CDR1 SGHTA and CDR2 FQGTGA. This CDR3 region has 12 residues. The CDR3 DNA is TGTGCCAGCAGCTCAGCGGGGAGTGAGCAGTTCTTC. Translating gives CASSSAGSEQFF.

This clonotype was observed a handful of times. The V gene is TRBV20-1, the J gene TRBJ2-7; no clear D. CDR3 length: 15 amino acids. In germline, CDR1 is DFQATT, CDR2 SNEGSKA (reference sequence). Between the trimmed V and J ends, which lost 2 bases and 0 bases, there was a span of 14 bases. The CDR3 coding sequence is TGCAGTGCTAGACTACCACTCGTCAGCTCCTACGAGCAGTACTTC. This gives the protein CSARLPLVSSYEQYF.

This clonotype was recorded a few times. The chain joins TRBV20-1 to TRBJ2-4; the match to TRBD1 covers 12 bases. Trimming cost V 3 bases and J 7 bases; bases outside gene matches: 7. The CDR3 is made up of 15 amino acids. In germline, CDR1 is DFQATT, CDR2 SNEGSKA (reference sequence). CDR3 sequence: CSARGGQGALNIQYF. The CDR3 DNA reads TGCAGTGCTAGGGGGGGACAGGGGGCTTTGAACATTCAGTACTTC.

The chain combines TRBV25-1 with TRBJ1-6, with D maybe TRBD1 (5 bases). The V end was cut by 4 bases, the J end by 7 bases, with 14 bases between. CDR3 length: 15 amino acids. In germline, CDR1 is MGHDK, CDR2 SYGVNS. This CDR3 is CASSGPSDRNSPLHF. CDR3 coding DNA: TGTGCCAGCAGTGGGCCAAGCGACAGAAATTCACCCCTCCACTTT.

This clonotype was observed a few times. The chain carries TRBV4-1 and TRBJ2-3; 11 bases are a match to TRBD2. V dropped 0 bases and J dropped 4; count of bases not matched to a gene: 15. The CDR3 runs to 20 residues. Germline V gene sequence: CDR1 MGHRA, CDR2 YSYEKL. CDR3 bases: TGCGCCAGCAGCCAAGATATCGTTACTAGCGGGAGAACTCGCGCAGATACGCAGTATTTT. It codes for CASSQDIVTSGRTRADTQYF.

With regard to this clonotype: A much more abundant neighbour one base away suggests this may be a read error. The chain couples TRBV29-1 to TRBJ2-3; a weak D match, TRBD1 (5 bases). This CDR3 comprises 17 residues. Germline V gene lookup returns CDR1 SQVTM and CDR2 ANQGSEA. The germline V and J ends were trimmed by 6 bases and 3 bases, with 25 bases remaining between them. This CDR3 reads CSVKGYSARAITDTQYF. DNA for the CDR3: TGCAGCGTGAAAGGTTATTCGGCCAGGGCGATAACAGATACGCAGTATTTT.

The chain carries TRBV30 and TRBJ2-6; D gene uncertain. CDR1 GTSNPN and CDR2 SVGIG come from the germline V gene (reference sequence). V dropped 2 bases and J dropped 1 base, with 15 bases sitting between them. CDR3 length: 17 residues. The CDR3 DNA follows: TGTGCCTGGAGTCAAATGGGAAAGGGTTCTGGGGCCAACGTCCTGACTTTC. It codes for CAWSQMGKGSGANVLTF.